This TCR beta chain appears in the sequencing data of a study of blood T cell repertoires in COVID-19. Study context: COVID-19 samples from acute and convalescent phases originated in the United States, Italy and Spain. Nucleic acid was either cDNA or gDNA, and it came from T cells, B-cell-depleted T cells, or PBMCs.

The V gene's germline CDR1 is MNHEY and CDR2 SVGEGT. This CDR3 spans 17 amino acids. V was clipped by 6 bases and J by 1 base; unmatched bases: 7. As handled by the study authors: Reference gene primer amplification gave estimated nucleated cell counts. The data were produced by immunoSEQ multiplex PCR, yet TCRdb's version contains in-frame clones alone and is incomplete. Clonal size and the V and J genes are those of that table, whereas D and trimming came from the DNA. The sample holds about 98,000 clones, 81% seen once. This sequence joins TRBV6-2 or TRBV6-3 and TRBJ2-2, with TRBD2 matching 11 bases. Input material: peripheral blood. This TCR derives from a woman of 80 years or more with acute or convalescent COVID-19. CDR3 bases: TGTGCCAGCAGCGAACGACTAGCGGGGCTGAACACCGGGGAGCTGTTTTTT. The encoded protein is CASSERLAGLNTGELFF.